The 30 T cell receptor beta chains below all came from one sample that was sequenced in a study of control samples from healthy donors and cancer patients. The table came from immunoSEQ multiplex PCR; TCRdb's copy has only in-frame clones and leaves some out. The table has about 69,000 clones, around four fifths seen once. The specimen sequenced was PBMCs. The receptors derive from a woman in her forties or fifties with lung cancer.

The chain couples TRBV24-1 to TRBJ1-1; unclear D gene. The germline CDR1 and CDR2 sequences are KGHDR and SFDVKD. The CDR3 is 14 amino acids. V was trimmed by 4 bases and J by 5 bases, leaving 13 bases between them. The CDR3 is CATSDSRWETEAFF. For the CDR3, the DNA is TGTGCCACCAGTGACTCTAGGTGGGAGACTGAAGCTTTCTTT.

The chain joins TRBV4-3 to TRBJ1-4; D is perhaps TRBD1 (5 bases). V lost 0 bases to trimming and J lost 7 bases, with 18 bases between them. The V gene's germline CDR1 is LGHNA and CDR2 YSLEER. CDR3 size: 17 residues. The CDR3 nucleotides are TGCGCCAGCAGCCAAGAAGTGCGGGGACCCGCGTCTGAAAAACTGTTTTTT. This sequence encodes CASSQEVRGPASEKLFF.

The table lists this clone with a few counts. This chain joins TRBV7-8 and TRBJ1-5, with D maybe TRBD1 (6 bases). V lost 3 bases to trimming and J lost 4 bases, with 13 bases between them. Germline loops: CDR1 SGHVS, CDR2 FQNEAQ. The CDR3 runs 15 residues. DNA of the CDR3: TGTGCCAGCAGCTTTGCCCAGGGGAAGAATCAGCCCCAGCATTTT. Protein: CASSFAQGKNQPQHF.

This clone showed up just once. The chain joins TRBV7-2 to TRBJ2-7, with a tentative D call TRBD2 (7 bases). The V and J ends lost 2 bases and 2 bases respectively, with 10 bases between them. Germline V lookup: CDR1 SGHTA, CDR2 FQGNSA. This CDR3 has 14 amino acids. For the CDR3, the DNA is TGTGCCAGCAGCTTACGGGGGGCCCCCTACGAGCAGTACTTC. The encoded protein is CASSLRGAPYEQYF.

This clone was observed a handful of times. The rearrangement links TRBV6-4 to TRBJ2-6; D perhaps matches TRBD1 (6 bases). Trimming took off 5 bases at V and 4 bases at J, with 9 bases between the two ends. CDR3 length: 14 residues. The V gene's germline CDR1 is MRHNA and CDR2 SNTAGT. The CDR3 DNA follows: TGTGCCAGCAGTACAGGGACCGGGGCCAACGTCCTGACTTTC. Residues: CASSTGTGANVLTF.

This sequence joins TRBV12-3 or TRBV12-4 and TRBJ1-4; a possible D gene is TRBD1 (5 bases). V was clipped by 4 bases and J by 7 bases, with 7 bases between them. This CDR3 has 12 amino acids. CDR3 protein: CASSSQGEKLFF. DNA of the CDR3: TGTGCCAGCAGTTCCCAGGGTGAAAAACTGTTTTTT.

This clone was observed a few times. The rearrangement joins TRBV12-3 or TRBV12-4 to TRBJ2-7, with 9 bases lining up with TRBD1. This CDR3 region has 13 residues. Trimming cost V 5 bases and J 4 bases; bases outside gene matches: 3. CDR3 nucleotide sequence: TGTGCCAGCAGTCGCGGGACAGGGTACGAGCAGTACTTC. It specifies CASSRGTGYEQYF.

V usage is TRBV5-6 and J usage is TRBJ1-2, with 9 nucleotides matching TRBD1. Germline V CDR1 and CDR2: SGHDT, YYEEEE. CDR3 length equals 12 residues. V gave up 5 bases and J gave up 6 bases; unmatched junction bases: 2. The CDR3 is CASRWTGDGYTF. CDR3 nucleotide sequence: TGTGCCAGCAGATGGACAGGGGATGGCTACACCTTC. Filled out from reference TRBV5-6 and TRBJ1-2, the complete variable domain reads DAGVTQSPTHLIKTRGQQVTLRCSPKSGHDTVSWYQQALGQGPQFIFQYYEEEERQRGNFPDRFSGHQFPNYSSELNVNALLLGDSALYLCASRWTGDGYTFGSGTRLTVV.

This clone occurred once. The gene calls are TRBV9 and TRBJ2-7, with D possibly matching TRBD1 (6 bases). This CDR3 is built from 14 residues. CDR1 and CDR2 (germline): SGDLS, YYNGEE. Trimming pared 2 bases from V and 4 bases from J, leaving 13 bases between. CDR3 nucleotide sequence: TGTGCCAGCAGCGTTTCTCTACAGGGTTACGAGCAGTACTTC. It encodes CASSVSLQGYEQYF.

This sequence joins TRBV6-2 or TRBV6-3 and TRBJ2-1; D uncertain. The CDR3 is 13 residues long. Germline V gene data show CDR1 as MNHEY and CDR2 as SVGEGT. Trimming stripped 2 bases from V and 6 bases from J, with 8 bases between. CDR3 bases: TGTGCCAGCAGTTACCAGTGGCCCAATGAGCAGTTCTTC. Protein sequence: CASSYQWPNEQFF.

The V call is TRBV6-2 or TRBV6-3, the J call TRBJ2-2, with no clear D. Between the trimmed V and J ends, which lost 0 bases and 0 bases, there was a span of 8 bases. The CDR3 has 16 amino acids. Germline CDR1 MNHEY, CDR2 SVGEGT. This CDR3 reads CASSYSRNANTGELFF. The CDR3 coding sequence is TGTGCCAGCAGTTACTCCAGAAACGCGAACACCGGGGAGCTGTTTTTT.

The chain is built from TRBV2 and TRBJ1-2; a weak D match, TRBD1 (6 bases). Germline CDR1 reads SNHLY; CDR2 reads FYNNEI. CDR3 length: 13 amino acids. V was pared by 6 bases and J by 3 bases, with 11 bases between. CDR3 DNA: TGTGCCAGCAGACCACCAGGGGACTATGGCTACACCTTC. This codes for CASRPPGDYGYTF.

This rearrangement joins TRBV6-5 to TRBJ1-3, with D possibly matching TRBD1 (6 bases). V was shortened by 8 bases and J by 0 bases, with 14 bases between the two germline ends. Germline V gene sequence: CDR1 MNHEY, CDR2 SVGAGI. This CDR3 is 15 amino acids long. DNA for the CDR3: TGTGCCAGCGCCTACAGGGACTTCTCTGGAAACACCATATATTTT. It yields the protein CASAYRDFSGNTIYF.

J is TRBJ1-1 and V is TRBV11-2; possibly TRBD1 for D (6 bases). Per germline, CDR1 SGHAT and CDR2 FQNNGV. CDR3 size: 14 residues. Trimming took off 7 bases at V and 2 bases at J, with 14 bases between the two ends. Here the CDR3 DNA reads TGTGCCAGCAAACAACAGGGAGCAAACACTGAAGCTTTCTTT. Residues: CASKQQGANTEAFF.

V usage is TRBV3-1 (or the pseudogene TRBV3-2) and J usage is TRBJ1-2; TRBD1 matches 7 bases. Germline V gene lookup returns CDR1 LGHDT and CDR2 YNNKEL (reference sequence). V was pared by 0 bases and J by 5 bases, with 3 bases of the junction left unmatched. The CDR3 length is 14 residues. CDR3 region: CASSQDRGGYGYTF. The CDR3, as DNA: TGTGCCAGCAGCCAAGACAGGGGGGGATATGGCTACACCTTC.

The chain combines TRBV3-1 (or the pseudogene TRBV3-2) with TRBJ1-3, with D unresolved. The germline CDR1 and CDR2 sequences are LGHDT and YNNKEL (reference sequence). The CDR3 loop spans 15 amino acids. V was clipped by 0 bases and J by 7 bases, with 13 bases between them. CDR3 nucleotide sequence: TGTGCCAGCAGCCAAGATCTATCTGGAGGGAACACCATATATTTT. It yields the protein CASSQDLSGGNTIYF.

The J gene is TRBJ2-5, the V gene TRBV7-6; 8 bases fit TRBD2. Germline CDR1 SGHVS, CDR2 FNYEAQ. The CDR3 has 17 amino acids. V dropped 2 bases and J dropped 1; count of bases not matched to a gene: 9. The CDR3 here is CASSLSGGISAQETQYF. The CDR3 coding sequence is TGTGCCAGCAGCTTAAGCGGGGGTATTTCGGCCCAAGAGACCCAGTACTTC.

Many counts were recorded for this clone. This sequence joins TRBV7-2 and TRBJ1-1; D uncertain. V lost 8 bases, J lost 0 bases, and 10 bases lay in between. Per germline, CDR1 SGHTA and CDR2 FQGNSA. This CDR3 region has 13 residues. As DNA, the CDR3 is TGTGCCAGCCAGGTCTACATGAACACTGAAGCTTTCTTT. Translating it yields CASQVYMNTEAFF.

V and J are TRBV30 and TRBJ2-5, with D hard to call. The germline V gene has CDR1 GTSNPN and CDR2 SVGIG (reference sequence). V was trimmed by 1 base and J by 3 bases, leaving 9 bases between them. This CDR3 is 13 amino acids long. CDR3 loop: CAWSGPPKETQYF. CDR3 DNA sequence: TGTGCCTGGAGTGGGCCGCCAAAAGAGACCCAGTACTTC.

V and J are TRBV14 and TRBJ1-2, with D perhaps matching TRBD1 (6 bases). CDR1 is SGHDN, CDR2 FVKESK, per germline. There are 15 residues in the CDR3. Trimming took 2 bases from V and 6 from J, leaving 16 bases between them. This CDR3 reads CASSQWTALPNGYTF. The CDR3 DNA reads TGTGCCAGCAGCCAATGGACAGCCCTTCCTAATGGCTACACCTTC.

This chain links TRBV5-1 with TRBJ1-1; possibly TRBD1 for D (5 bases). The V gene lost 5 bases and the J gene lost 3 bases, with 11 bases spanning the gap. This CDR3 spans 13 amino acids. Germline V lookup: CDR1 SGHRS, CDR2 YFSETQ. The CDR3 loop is CASRFDSYTEAFF. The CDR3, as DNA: TGCGCCAGCAGATTCGACAGTTACACTGAAGCTTTCTTT.

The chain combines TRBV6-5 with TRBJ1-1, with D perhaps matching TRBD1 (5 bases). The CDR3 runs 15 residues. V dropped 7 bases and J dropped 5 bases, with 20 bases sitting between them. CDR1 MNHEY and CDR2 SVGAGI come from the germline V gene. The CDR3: CASTPKGSGFTEAFF. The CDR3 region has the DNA TGTGCCAGCACCCCCAAGGGGTCAGGGTTTACTGAAGCTTTCTTT.

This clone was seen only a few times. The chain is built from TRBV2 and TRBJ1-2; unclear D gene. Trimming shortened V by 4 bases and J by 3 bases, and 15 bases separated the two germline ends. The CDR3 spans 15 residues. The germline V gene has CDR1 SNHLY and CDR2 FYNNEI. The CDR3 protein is CASSVARSNHYGYTF. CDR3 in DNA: TGTGCCAGCAGTGTAGCCCGATCAAATCACTATGGCTACACCTTC.

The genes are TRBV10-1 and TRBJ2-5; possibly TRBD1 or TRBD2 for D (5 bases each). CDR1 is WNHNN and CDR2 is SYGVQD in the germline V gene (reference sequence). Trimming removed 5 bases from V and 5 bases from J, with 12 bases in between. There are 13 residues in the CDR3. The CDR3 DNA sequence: TGCGCCAGCAGTAGGGGACGTCAGGAGACCCAGTACTTC. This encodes CASSRGRQETQYF.

The DNA of the CDR3 is TGCGCCAGCAGCCAAGCCCAGGAGTCCTACAATGAGCAGTTCTTC. As protein: CASSQAQESYNEQFF. The rearrangement uses TRBV4-3 and TRBJ2-1; D is undetermined. Germline V gene lookup returns CDR1 LGHNA and CDR2 YSLEER. The V end lost 1 base, the J end lost 1 base, and 8 bases lay between the germline ends. This CDR3 is 15 amino acids long.

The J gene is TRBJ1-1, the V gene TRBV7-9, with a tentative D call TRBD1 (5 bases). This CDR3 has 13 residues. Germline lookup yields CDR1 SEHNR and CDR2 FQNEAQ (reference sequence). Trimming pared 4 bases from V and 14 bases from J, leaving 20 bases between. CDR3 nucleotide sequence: TGTGCCAGCAGCTCCGCCGGGGGACGGACTAGGTTCTTT. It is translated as CASSSAGGRTRFF. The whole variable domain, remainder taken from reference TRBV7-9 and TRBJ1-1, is DTGVSQNPRHKITKRGQNVTFRCDPISEHNRLYWYRQTLGQGPEFLTYFQNEAQLEKSRLLSDRFSAERPKGSFSTLEIQRTEQGDSAMYLCASSSAGGRTRFFGQGTRLTVV.

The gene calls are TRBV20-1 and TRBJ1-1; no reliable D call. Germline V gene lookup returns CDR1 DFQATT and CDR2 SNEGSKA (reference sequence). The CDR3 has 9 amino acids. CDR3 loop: CTGQGRAFF. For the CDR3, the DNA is TGCACCGGTCAAGGGCGGGCTTTCTTT.

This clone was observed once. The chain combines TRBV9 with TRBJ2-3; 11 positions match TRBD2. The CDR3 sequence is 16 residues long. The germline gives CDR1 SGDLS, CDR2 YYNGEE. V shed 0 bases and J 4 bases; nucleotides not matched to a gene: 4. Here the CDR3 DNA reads TGTGCCAGCAGCGTAGTCGATAGCGGGGGGGCAGATACGCAGTATTTT. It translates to CASSVVDSGGADTQYF.

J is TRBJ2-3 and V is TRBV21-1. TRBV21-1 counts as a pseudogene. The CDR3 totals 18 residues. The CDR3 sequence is CASSKPLTKVATADTQYF. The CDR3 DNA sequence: TGTGCCAGCAGCAAACCGCTTACGAAGGTAGCTACAGCAGATACGCAGTATTTT.

The CDR3: CASGSLRDVQYF. DNA for the CDR3: TGTGCTAGTGGTTCCCTACGCGACGTGCAGTACTTC. The chain uses TRBV12-5 and TRBJ2-7; no clear D gene. Germline CDR1 reads LGHNT; CDR2 reads FRNRAP. CDR3 length equals 12 residues. V was shortened by 4 bases and J by 9 bases, with 13 bases between the two germline ends.